Described below is a single TCR beta chain sequence and its context. Its antigen is unknown. The input lacks base qualities; no much larger clone sits a single base away. This sample stems from a study of vaccination and CD4 T cells after COVID-19 (dated by TCRdb to between 2022 and 2023). Background on the whole study: Convalescent patients had a positive SARS-CoV-2 result on nasal swab PCR, and of these patients, 8 or 9 had mild disease and one had severe disease. The spike-specific CD4+ TCR repertoire was compared before and after mRNA vaccination in approximately ten COVID-19 convalescent patients and a handful of infection-naive healthy vaccine recipients. For stimulating the cultures, overlapping spike peptide pools were used, derived from SARS-CoV-2 as well as from the common cold coronaviruses HCoV-NL63, HCoV-OC43 and HCoV-229E. Two doses of either the Pfizer-BioNTech BNT162b2 vaccine (n=8) or the Moderna mRNA-1273 vaccine (n=2) were administered to participants. Post-COVID blood samples from convalescent patients were collected a median of roughly 100 days after diagnosis, with a range of 35 to 161 days. As controls, cultures received a CEFX viral epitope pool (the positive control), an HIV-1 Nef peptide pool (the negative control), or no peptide at all. The time from the second vaccine dose to post-vaccine blood sampling had a median of roughly 79 days and ranged from roughly 13 to 241 days. Six males and four females were included in the convalescent cohort, with two Hispanic individuals, seven Caucasians, two Asians and one multiracial person represented.

Here is what the overall study found, with its caveats: Relatively few convalescent patients were included in the study, and early timepoints after natural infection were not analyzed. In convalescent patients, a median around 90% of post-vaccine SARS-CoV-2-reactive clones were detected only after vaccination, suggesting vaccine-specific priming. In convalescent patients, nearly all vaccine-specific clones (304 of 307) were found to be mono-reactive for SARS-CoV-2 spike rather than cross-reactive with common cold coronaviruses. The median count of SARS-CoV-2-reactive clonotypes went up from 20 to 25 after infection to some 38 after vaccination, although the change was not significant.

What the treatment or condition label conveys for this sample: roughly 10-day PBMC culture with coronavirus spike peptide pools or control peptides (ViraFEST assay). To expand antigen-specific T cells with peptide pools and then pick out the expanded clonotypes through TCR sequencing, the study relied on the ViraFEST assay. The convalescent patients' positive SARS-CoV-2 PCR tests were from March to December 2020, which was before the Alpha, Beta and Delta variants emerged in the United States. Each well held about 1.8 million PBMCs cultured with approximately 9.1 ug/ml peptide pools in IMDM containing roughly 4.7% human AB serum and roughly 10 IU/ml IL-2. Half of the culture medium was replaced with fresh IL-2-containing medium on days 3 and 7. After around 11 days of culture, CD4+ T cells were isolated by negative selection with the EasySep CD4+ T cell isolation kit. PBMCs were separated from whole blood using Ficoll-Paque Plus gradient centrifugation and then either used fresh or cryopreserved at -140C. In general, triplicate wells were set up for every culture condition.

V is reduced by 5 bases and J by 3 bases, leaving a spacing of 10 bases between them. There are 13 amino acids in the CDR3, from cysteine to phenylalanine inclusive. Only the CDR3 DNA stays, 39 bases, in frame from base 1. Based on the germline V gene, the CDR1 and CDR2 sequences are SGHAT and FQNNGV. Library prep was done by PCR. DNA from cultured CD4+ T cells was subjected to TCR sequencing with the Oncomine TCR Beta short-read assay at the Johns Hopkins FTIC core. The QIAamp micro DNA kit was used to extract genomic DNA from the cultured CD4+ T cells. Oncomine TCR Beta libraries from cultured CD4+ T cells were pooled with unique dual indexes and sequenced on an Illumina iSeq 100. The authors' analysis ran thus. Non-productive sequences were removed, and CDR3s not starting with C, not ending with F or W, or shorter than 7 amino acids were discarded. Antigen-specific clonotypes were identified with the MANAFEST web application by comparing peptide-stimulated wells with reference and other culture wells. Positive clones required FDR below 0.05, an odds ratio above 5, and productive frequency above 0.1% in at least two of three replicate wells. A clonotype was classed as cross-reactive if the clonotype showed significant expansion both in SARS-CoV-2 spike wells and in at least one common cold coronavirus spike condition. Using R version 3.6.1, CDR3 homology was evaluated through Levenshtein distances (stringdist) along with unrooted phylogenetic trees (ape). TCRdb reanalyzed the raw reads on its own, using fastp at Q25 for trimming and MiXCR for clone calling, and kept in-frame beta chains. Each record represents a unique CDR3 protein, reported with the most common genes and DNA among its rows. These V and J calls derive from TCRdb rather than the authors' analysis. This sample holds around 10,000 distinct CDR3 sequences; 55% to 60% were observed only once. Roughly 30% of the sample goes to the ten largest clones.

Sample: CD4+ T cells from blood, cultured in vitro. The chain couples TRBV11-2 to TRBJ1-1; the D gene is unclear. The origin of this receptor is a human donor who had recovered from COVID-19. The CDR3 reads as follows: CASSPYADTEAFF. The sequenced DNA: TGTGCCAGCAGCCCTTACGCAGACACTGAAGCTTTCTTT.